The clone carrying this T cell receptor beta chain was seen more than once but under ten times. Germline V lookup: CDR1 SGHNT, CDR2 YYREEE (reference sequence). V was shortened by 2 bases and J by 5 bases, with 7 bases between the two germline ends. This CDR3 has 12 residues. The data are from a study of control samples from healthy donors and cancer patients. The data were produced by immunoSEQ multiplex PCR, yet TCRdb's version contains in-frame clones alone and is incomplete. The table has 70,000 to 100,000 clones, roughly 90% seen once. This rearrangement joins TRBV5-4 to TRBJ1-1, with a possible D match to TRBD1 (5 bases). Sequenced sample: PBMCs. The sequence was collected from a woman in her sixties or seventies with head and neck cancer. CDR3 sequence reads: CASSFGGTEAFF. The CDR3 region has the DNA TGTGCCAGCAGCTTCGGGGGAACTGAAGCTTTCTTT.